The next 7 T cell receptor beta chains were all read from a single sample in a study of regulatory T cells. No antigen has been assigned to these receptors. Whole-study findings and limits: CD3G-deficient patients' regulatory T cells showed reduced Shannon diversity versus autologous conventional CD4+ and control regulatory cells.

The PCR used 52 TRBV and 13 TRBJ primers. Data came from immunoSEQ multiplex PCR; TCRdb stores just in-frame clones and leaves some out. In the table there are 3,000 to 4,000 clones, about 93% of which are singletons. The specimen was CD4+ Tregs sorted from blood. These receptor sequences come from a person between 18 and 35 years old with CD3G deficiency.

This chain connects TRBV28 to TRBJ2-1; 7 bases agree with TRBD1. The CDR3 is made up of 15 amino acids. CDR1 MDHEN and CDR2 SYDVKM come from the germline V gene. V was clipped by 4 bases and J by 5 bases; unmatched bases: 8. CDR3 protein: CASSSPPTGNNEQFF. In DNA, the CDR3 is TGTGCCAGCAGTTCCCCACCGACAGGGAACAATGAGCAGTTCTTC.

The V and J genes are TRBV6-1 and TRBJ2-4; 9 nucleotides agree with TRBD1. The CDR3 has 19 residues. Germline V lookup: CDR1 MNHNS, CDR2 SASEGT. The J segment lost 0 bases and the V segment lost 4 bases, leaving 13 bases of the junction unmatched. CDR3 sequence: CASSADGTGLLRAKNIQYF. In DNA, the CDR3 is TGTGCCAGCAGTGCCGACGGGACAGGGCTATTACGAGCCAAAAACATTCAGTACTTC.

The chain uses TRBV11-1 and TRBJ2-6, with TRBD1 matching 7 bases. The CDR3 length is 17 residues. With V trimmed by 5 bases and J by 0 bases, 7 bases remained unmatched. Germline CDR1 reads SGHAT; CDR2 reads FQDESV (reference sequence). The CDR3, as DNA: TGTGCCAGCAGCCCCCGACAGGGCAGCTCTGGGGCCAACGTCCTGACTTTC. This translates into CASSPRQGSSGANVLTF.

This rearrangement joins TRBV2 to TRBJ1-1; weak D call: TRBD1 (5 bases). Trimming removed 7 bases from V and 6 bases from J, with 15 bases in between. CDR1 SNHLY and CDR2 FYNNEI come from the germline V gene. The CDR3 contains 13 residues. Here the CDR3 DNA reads TGTGCCAGCACCCCATGGGGGGTTGCTGAAGCTTTCTTT. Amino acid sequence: CASTPWGVAEAFF.

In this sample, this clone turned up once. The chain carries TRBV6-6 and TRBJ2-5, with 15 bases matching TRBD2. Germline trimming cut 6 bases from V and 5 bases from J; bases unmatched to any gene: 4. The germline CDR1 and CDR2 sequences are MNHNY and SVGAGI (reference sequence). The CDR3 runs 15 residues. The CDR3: CASSPGTSGRETQYF. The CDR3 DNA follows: TGTGCCAGCAGCCCCGGGACTAGCGGGAGGGAGACCCAGTACTTC.

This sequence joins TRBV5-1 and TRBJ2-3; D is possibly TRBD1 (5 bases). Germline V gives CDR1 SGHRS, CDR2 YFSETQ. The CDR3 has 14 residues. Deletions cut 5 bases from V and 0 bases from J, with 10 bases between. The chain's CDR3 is CASRGASSTDTQYF. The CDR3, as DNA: TGCGCCAGCAGAGGGGCTTCTAGCACAGATACGCAGTATTTT. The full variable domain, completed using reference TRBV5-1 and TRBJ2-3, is KAGVTQTPRYLIKTRGQQVTLSCSPISGHRSVSWYQQTPGQGLQFLFEYFSETQRNKGNFPGRFSGRQFSNSRSEMNVSTLELGDSALYLCASRGASSTDTQYFGPGTRLTVL.

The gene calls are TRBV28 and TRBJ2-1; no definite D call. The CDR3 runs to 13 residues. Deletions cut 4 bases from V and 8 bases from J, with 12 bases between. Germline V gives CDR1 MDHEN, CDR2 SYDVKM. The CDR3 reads CASSSRPFYEQFF. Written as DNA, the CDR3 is TGTGCCAGCAGTTCGCGGCCTTTTTATGAGCAGTTCTTC. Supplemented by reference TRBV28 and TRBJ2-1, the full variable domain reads DVKVTQSSRYLVKRTGEKVFLECVQDMDHENMFWYRQDPGLGLRLIYFSYDVKMKEKGDIPEGYSVSREKKERFSLILESASTNQTSMYLCASSSRPFYEQFFGPGTRLTVL.